These 26 T cell receptor beta chains were all obtained from the same sample, sequenced in a study of cytomegalovirus exposure and HLA in healthy donors. The study ran its PCR with 60 Vbeta and 13 Jbeta primers. Sequenced by immunoSEQ multiplex PCR; TCRdb stores in-frame clones only, minus some. The profile covers more than 120,000 clones, with roughly 80% appearing a single time and 2.5% to 3% taken by the ten largest. Sequencing was performed on PBMCs. These receptors all come from a woman aged 25 to 39 in good health and CMV-seronegative.

The chain has TRBV28 and TRBJ2-1; TRBD2 is a possible D gene (5 bases). The CDR3 loop spans 11 amino acids. Germline V lookup: CDR1 MDHEN, CDR2 SYDVKM. Deletions cut 7 bases from V and 8 bases from J, with 9 bases between. The chain's CDR3 is CASTPGDEQFF. CDR3 DNA: TGTGCCAGCACCCCCGGGGATGAGCAGTTCTTC.

The chain joins TRBV28 to TRBJ2-1, with D unresolved. V was cut by 0 bases and J by 3 bases, with 12 bases left in between. This CDR3 is 16 amino acids long. The germline V gene encodes CDR1 MDHEN and CDR2 SYDVKM. Here the CDR3 DNA reads TGTGCCAGCAGTTTATGGGCACAGATTATCTACAATGAGCAGTTCTTC. This sequence encodes CASSLWAQIIYNEQFF.

This chain joins TRBV28 and TRBJ2-5, with D maybe TRBD1 (6 bases). There are 16 residues in the CDR3. V dropped 2 bases and J dropped 4 bases, with 17 bases sitting between them. The germline V gene encodes CDR1 MDHEN and CDR2 SYDVKM. CDR3 protein: CASSLISLQGSETQYF. CDR3 in DNA: TGTGCCAGCAGTTTAATCTCTTTACAGGGTTCAGAGACCCAGTACTTC.

The CDR3 DNA is TGTGCCAGCAGCTTACTAGCGGGCGGGCCTTACGAGCAGTACTTC. Translating it yields CASSLLAGGPYEQYF. This chain uses TRBV11-2 with TRBJ2-7; TRBD2 matches 8 bases. This CDR3 spans 15 amino acids. Germline CDR1 and CDR2: SGHAT and FQNNGV. The trim removed 2 bases at V and 4 bases at J, leaving 7 bases unmatched.

This clone showed up just a few times. The rearrangement uses TRBV19 and TRBJ1-1, with a possible D match to TRBD1 (6 bases). V was pared by 1 base and J by 3 bases, with 24 bases between. Germline assignment: CDR1 LNHDA and CDR2 SQIVND (reference sequence). The CDR3 totals 19 residues. CDR3 in amino acids: CASSIGAPGRPPGDTEAFF. The CDR3 nucleotides read TGTGCCAGTAGTATAGGGGCCCCGGGACGCCCTCCAGGGGACACTGAAGCTTTCTTT.

V gene TRBV7-2 combines with J gene TRBJ2-3, with D hard to call. Trimming removed 5 bases from V and 2 bases from J, with 11 bases in between. Germline lookup yields CDR1 SGHTA and CDR2 FQGNSA. This CDR3 has 14 amino acids. CDR3 sequence: CASSPWLYTDTQYF. The CDR3 coding sequence is TGTGCCAGCAGCCCCTGGCTGTACACAGATACGCAGTATTTT.

DNA for the CDR3: TGTGCCTGGAGTCGGGGGGCGGGGGCTTTCTTT. It is translated as CAWSRGAGAFF. J is TRBJ1-1 and V is TRBV30; D may be TRBD1 (6 bases). CDR1 GTSNPN and CDR2 SVGIG come from the germline V gene (reference sequence). The V and J ends lost 2 bases and 11 bases respectively, with 12 bases between them. The CDR3 consists of 11 residues.

The chain combines TRBV30 with TRBJ1-6; tentative D call: TRBD1 (5 bases). Germline V lookup: CDR1 GTSNPN, CDR2 SVGIG (reference sequence). V shed 0 bases and J shed 1 base, with 13 bases lying between them. This CDR3 has 17 residues. In DNA form, the CDR3 reads TGTGCCTGGAGTGTACTCCGACAGATATCCTATAATTCACCCCTCCACTTT. Protein sequence: CAWSVLRQISYNSPLHF.

The chain joins TRBV7-9 to TRBJ2-1, with TRBD2 identical over 13 bases. The CDR3 length is 17 residues. V lost 4 bases, J lost 4 bases, and 7 bases stayed unmatched. Germline-derived CDR1 and CDR2 are SEHNR and FQNEAQ (reference sequence). Here the CDR3 reads CASSSKRLAGGYNEQFF. Written as DNA, the CDR3 is TGTGCCAGCAGCTCAAAAAGACTAGCGGGAGGATACAATGAGCAGTTCTTC. Full variable domain (missing parts from reference TRBV7-9 and TRBJ2-1): DTGVSQNPRHKITKRGQNVTFRCDPISEHNRLYWYRQTLGQGPEFLTYFQNEAQLEKSRLLSDRFSAERPKGSFSTLEIQRTEQGDSAMYLCASSSKRLAGGYNEQFFGPGTRLTVL.

This sequence joins TRBV18 and TRBJ1-2, with D maybe TRBD1 (5 bases). V shed 4 bases and J shed 2 bases, with 8 bases lying between them. The CDR3 contains 13 residues. Germline loops: CDR1 KGHSH, CDR2 LQKENI. CDR3 amino acids: CASSLDSNYGYTF. The CDR3 coding sequence is TGTGCCAGCTCACTCGACAGCAACTATGGCTACACCTTC.

The V call is TRBV7-2, the J call TRBJ2-2; 9 bases align to TRBD1. The CDR3 runs 15 residues. V lost 5 bases and J lost 6; bases outside the gene matches: 7. Germline-derived CDR1 and CDR2 are SGHTA and FQGNSA. In DNA form, the CDR3 reads TGTGCCAGCAGCCCCCGGACAGGGGTTCCCGGGGAGCTGTTTTTT. This gives the protein CASSPRTGVPGELFF.

This chain joins TRBV11-3 and TRBJ2-3; 8 bases line up with TRBD1. CDR1 is SGHNT and CDR2 is YENEEA in the germline V gene. The ends lost 5 bases at V and 3 bases at J; junction bases unmatched: 4. The CDR3 covers 14 residues. The CDR3 loop is CASSLGQGTDTQYF. The CDR3 DNA is TGTGCCAGCAGCCTCGGACAGGGAACAGATACGCAGTATTTT.

The chain recombines TRBV27 with TRBJ2-4, with 7 nucleotides matching TRBD2. Germline assignment: CDR1 MNHEY and CDR2 SMNVEV (reference sequence). Trimming cost V 5 bases and J 7 bases; bases outside gene matches: 5. This CDR3 spans 13 amino acids. Here the CDR3 DNA reads TGTGCCAGCAGTCTACGCGGGAGTAACATTCAGTACTTC. Its translation: CASSLRGSNIQYF.

The chain carries TRBV7-3 and TRBJ2-6, with 7 bases matching TRBD1. The CDR3 is 16 amino acids. CDR1 is SGHTA, CDR2 FQGTGA, per germline. With 5 bases clipped from V and 0 bases from J, the junction kept 4 bases outside the gene matches. CDR3 residues: CASSIQGNSGANVLTF. The CDR3 nucleotides read TGTGCCAGCAGCATACAGGGGAACTCTGGGGCCAACGTCCTGACTTTC.

This clone was seen once. The chain's CDR3 is CASSLMGLAGGYEQYF. For the CDR3, the DNA is TGTGCCAGCAGCTTAATGGGACTAGCGGGGGGATACGAGCAGTACTTC. The J gene is TRBJ2-7, the V gene TRBV7-8, with 15 bases matching TRBD2. J gave up 4 bases and V 2 bases, and 3 bases lay outside the gene matches. This CDR3 has 16 amino acids. Germline CDR1 reads SGHVS; CDR2 reads FQNEAQ.

The chain recombines TRBV6-6 with TRBJ1-1; D unclear. Trimming removed 5 bases at V and 10 bases at J, with 20 bases between. The CDR3 is made up of 14 amino acids. Germline V CDR1 and CDR2: MNHNY, SVGAGI (reference sequence). CDR3 sequence: CASSRLDRPLSAFF. CDR3 DNA: TGTGCCAGCAGTCGACTCGACCGGCCACTCTCAGCTTTCTTT.

This clone has more than one count but fewer than ten. V usage is TRBV19 and J usage is TRBJ1-1, with 9 bases lining up with TRBD1. J was trimmed by 3 bases and V by 5 bases; bases with no gene match: 1. From germline, CDR1 is LNHDA and CDR2 SQIVND (reference sequence). The CDR3 is made up of 13 amino acids. CDR3 protein: CASSRDRDTEAFF. The CDR3 nucleotides are TGTGCCAGTAGTCGGGACAGGGACACTGAAGCTTTCTTT. Full variable domain (outside the CDR3, taken from reference TRBV19 and TRBJ1-1): DGGITQSPKYLFRKEGQNVTLSCEQNLNHDAMYWYRQDPGQGLRLIYYSQIVNDFQKGDIAEGYSVSREKKESFPLTVTSAQKNPTAFYLCASSRDRDTEAFFGQGTRLTVV.

The J gene is TRBJ1-2, the V gene TRBV6-6; 10 nucleotides line up with TRBD1. J lost 6 bases, V lost 5 bases, and 12 bases had no gene match. The length of the CDR3 is 16 residues. Germline assignment: CDR1 MNHNY and CDR2 SVGAGI (reference sequence). The CDR3 bases are TGTGCCAGCAGTCCCATTCCGACAGGGGGCAAAGATGGCTACACCTTC. This encodes CASSPIPTGGKDGYTF.

The V call is TRBV7-2, the J call TRBJ1-2; D is ambiguous. The germline CDR1 and CDR2 sequences are SGHTA and FQGNSA. This CDR3 contains 15 residues. Trimming cost V 5 bases and J 4 bases, with 17 bases left between them. The CDR3 sequence: CASSVRDIAVYGYTF. The CDR3 nucleotides read TGTGCCAGCAGCGTGCGGGATATAGCAGTCTATGGCTACACCTTC.

J is TRBJ2-2 and V is TRBV4-2; 8 nucleotides align to TRBD2. Germline CDR1 LGHNA, CDR2 YNFKEQ. V lost 1 base, J lost 4 bases, and 5 bases stayed unmatched. The CDR3 runs to 16 residues. The DNA of the CDR3 is TGTGCCAGCAGCCAAGCCGGGGGGGCGAGCACCGGGGAGCTGTTTTTT. The encoded protein is CASSQAGGASTGELFF.

The chain joins TRBV6-5 to TRBJ1-2; 7 bases fit TRBD1. Germline V gene sequence: CDR1 MNHEY, CDR2 SVGAGI. Losses at the gene ends were 4 bases for V and 5 bases for J; bases not matched to a gene: 10. The CDR3 sequence is 15 residues long. The CDR3, as DNA: TGTGCCAGCAGTTCAACCCGGGACAGACGATATGGCTACACCTTC. Protein sequence: CASSSTRDRRYGYTF.

This sequence joins TRBV2 and TRBJ2-7; tentative D call: TRBD2 (6 bases). V was shortened by 2 bases and J by 2 bases, with 10 bases between the two germline ends. This CDR3 is 14 amino acids long. Germline CDR1 is SNHLY and CDR2 is FYNNEI. The DNA for the CDR3 is TGTGCCAGCAGTGAATGGGGCGGGGCCTACGAGCAGTACTTC. This gives the protein CASSEWGGAYEQYF.

This clone was detected only once. The V and J genes are TRBV5-5 and TRBJ1-2, with 7 bases matching TRBD1. The CDR3 contains 15 residues. Per germline, CDR1 SGHKS and CDR2 YYEKEE (reference sequence). The V gene end was trimmed by 0 bases and the J gene end by 3 bases; junction bases not matched to a gene: 5. This CDR3 reads CASSLGQGRDYGYTF. CDR3 nucleotide sequence: TGTGCCAGCAGCTTGGGACAGGGCCGTGACTATGGCTACACCTTC.

In regard to this clone: A read error may produce the germline difference seen at one junction end. The sample carries other DNA sequences with the same CDR3. This rearrangement joins TRBV19 to TRBJ1-4; 9 bases map to TRBD1. This CDR3 spans 14 amino acids. Per the germline V gene, CDR1 is LNHDA and CDR2 is SQIVND (reference sequence). The CDR3 sequence is CASSEQGAQEKLFF. CDR3 coding DNA: TGCGCCAGTAGCGAACAGGGGGCGCAAGAAAAACTGTTTTTT.

V usage is TRBV5-1 and J usage is TRBJ1-4; the D is unclear. Germline assignment: CDR1 SGHRS and CDR2 YFSETQ. The CDR3 contains 16 residues. Trimming shortened V by 0 bases and J by 0 bases, and 9 bases separated the two germline ends. The CDR3 bases are TGCGCCAGCAGCTTGGTTGGTGCAGCAACTAATGAAAAACTGTTTTTT. It yields the protein CASSLVGAATNEKLFF.

The genes are TRBV12-5 and TRBJ2-5; D gene uncertain. The germline V gene encodes CDR1 LGHNT and CDR2 FRNRAP. Trimming cost V 1 base and J 1 base, with 7 bases left between them. The CDR3 runs to 14 residues. CDR3 coding DNA: TGTGCTAGTGGTTTGGACAACCTCCAAGAGACCCAGTACTTC. Translating it yields CASGLDNLQETQYF.